These 7 T cell receptor beta chains originate from one sample sequenced in a study of T cell repertoires in cytomegalovirus infection (dated by TCRdb to 2018 to 2020). The sequencer listed for this sample is Illumina HiSeq 1500. TCRdb's own reprocessing of the public reads used fastp at Q25 and MiXCR and kept productive beta chains. When rows share a CDR3 protein, they turn into one entry using the most common DNA and genes. The sample table lists tens of thousands of distinct CDR3 sequences, around 20% of them with a count of one. Clones ranked in the top ten supply around 64% of the sample. The treatment or condition label of this sample denotes: in vitro stimulation with specific CMV peptide epitopes to enrich CMV-specific T cells. These receptors have no identified antigens. This specimen was CD8+ T cells from cultured PBMCs, taken from culture after CMV antigen stimulation. These receptors all come from a human donor in good health (CMV status not recorded). Some clones in this sample may be carry-over from other donors' samples.

The J gene is TRBJ2-7, the V gene TRBV20-1, with D perhaps matching TRBD2 (5 bases). The CDR3 totals 13 residues. The germline gives CDR1 DFQATT, CDR2 SNEGSKA (reference sequence). V lost 2 bases and J lost 3, with 11 bases in between. CDR3 protein: CSARPRGYYEQYF. DNA of the CDR3: TGCAGTGCTAGACCCCGGGGTTACTACGAGCAGTACTTC.

This clonotype was picked up a small number of times. The rearrangement uses TRBV7-2 and TRBJ2-5; a possible D gene is TRBD2 (6 bases). The V end was cut by 0 bases, the J end by 3 bases, with 8 bases between. CDR3 length: 14 residues. Germline-derived CDR1 and CDR2 are SGHTA and FQGNSA. DNA for the CDR3: TGTGCCAGCAGCTTAGCGGGACTTGAAGAGACCCAGTACTTC. Translating gives CASSLAGLEETQYF.

This clonotype is a singleton in its sample. J is TRBJ2-1 and V is TRBV7-8; 12 bases line up with TRBD2. V lost 3 bases and J lost 7; bases outside the gene matches: 7. Germline lookup yields CDR1 SGHVS and CDR2 FQNEAQ. The CDR3 runs to 16 residues. CDR3 DNA: TGTGCCAGCAGCTTCTCAGGACTAGCGGGACTGAATGAGCAGTTCTTC. Translating it yields CASSFSGLAGLNEQFF.

The chain carries TRBV7-8 and TRBJ2-1; maybe TRBD1 (5 bases). The germline V gene encodes CDR1 SGHVS and CDR2 FQNEAQ. CDR3 length: 14 amino acids. The ends were cut back, 1 base at V and 3 bases at J, with 7 bases in the middle. The CDR3 DNA follows: TGTGCCAGCAGCTTAGGACAGTTCTACAATGAGCAGTTCTTC. Translation: CASSLGQFYNEQFF.

The chain uses TRBV5-4 and TRBJ1-1; D not certain. Germline CDR1 reads SGHNT; CDR2 reads YYREEE (reference sequence). CDR3 length: 15 residues. The ends were cut back, 0 bases at V and 0 bases at J, with 9 bases in the middle. The CDR3 is CASSLAVEMNTEAFF. The CDR3 coding sequence is TGTGCCAGCAGCTTGGCAGTGGAAATGAACACTGAAGCTTTCTTT.

This clonotype appeared many times. The CDR3: CASSVGETTGGNEQFF. CDR3 nucleotides: TGTGCCAGCAGCGTAGGCGAAACGACAGGGGGGAATGAGCAGTTCTTC. The chain links TRBV9 to TRBJ2-1; 9 bases are a match to TRBD1. Germline CDR1 is SGDLS and CDR2 is YYNGEE. Trimming removed 0 bases from V and 7 bases from J; junction bases left unmatched: 8. The CDR3 is 16 amino acids.

The chain uses TRBV27 and TRBJ1-5; D may be TRBD1 (5 bases). Trimming left V 5 bases short and J 0 bases short, with 11 bases between. The length of the CDR3 is 15 residues. In germline, CDR1 is MNHEY, CDR2 SMNVEV (reference sequence). CDR3 sequence reads: CASSPDRNSNQPQHF. The CDR3 coding sequence is TGTGCCAGCAGTCCCGACAGAAATAGCAATCAGCCCCAGCATTTT.